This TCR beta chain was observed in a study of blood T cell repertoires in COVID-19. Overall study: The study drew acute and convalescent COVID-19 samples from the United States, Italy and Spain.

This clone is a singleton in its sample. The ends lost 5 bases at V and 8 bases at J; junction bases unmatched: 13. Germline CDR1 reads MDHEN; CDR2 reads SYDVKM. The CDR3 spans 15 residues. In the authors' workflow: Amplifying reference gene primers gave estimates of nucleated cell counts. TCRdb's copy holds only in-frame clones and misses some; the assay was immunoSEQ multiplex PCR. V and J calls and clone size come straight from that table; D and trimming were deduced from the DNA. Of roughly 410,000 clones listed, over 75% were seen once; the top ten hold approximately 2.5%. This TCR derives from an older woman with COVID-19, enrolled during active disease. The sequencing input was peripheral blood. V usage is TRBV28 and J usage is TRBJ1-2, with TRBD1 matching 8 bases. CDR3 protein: CASSLRDRILSGYTF. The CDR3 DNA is TGTGCCAGCAGTCTGAGGGACAGGATTTTATCAGGCTACACCTTC.